These 3 T cell receptor beta chains were sequenced from one sample in a study of identical twins. Via MiXCR, TCRdb re-called the 5' RACE reads, giving one row per CDR3 protein. The sample has 350,000 or so distinct CDR3 sequences, 10% to 15% seen once. The same data also contributed to another study, on yellow fever vaccine responses in identical twins.

Sequencing was done on a sample of CD8+ T cells sorted from blood. These receptors originate from a woman under 30 in good health.

This clonotype has at least ten counts. This chain connects TRBV7-3 to TRBJ2-5; D is possibly TRBD2 (6 bases). The CDR3 is 17 amino acids. Trimming took off 5 bases at V and 5 bases at J, with 24 bases between the two ends. CDR1 is SGHTA and CDR2 is FQGTGA in the germline V gene. CDR3 sequence reads: CASSPTGEGPGVETQYF. DNA of the CDR3: TGTGCCAGCAGCCCCACGGGAGAAGGCCCCGGGGTGGAGACCCAGTACTTC.

J is TRBJ2-1 and V is TRBV6-1, with TRBD2 matching over 9 bases. Trimming took 5 bases from V and 10 from J; bases not matched to a gene: 9. The length of the CDR3 is 14 residues. CDR1 and CDR2 (germline): MNHNS, SASEGT. The CDR3 DNA follows: TGTGCCAGCAGTCTCCAGCGGGAGGCGGACGAGCAGTTCTTC. It yields the protein CASSLQREADEQFF.

The chain couples TRBV5-6 to TRBJ2-7; 10 bases align to TRBD1. The germline CDR1 and CDR2 sequences are SGHDT and YYEEEE. The CDR3 contains 15 residues. Trimming cost V 2 bases and J 7 bases; bases outside gene matches: 9. The CDR3 protein is CASSFGSDRGDEQYF. CDR3 nucleotide sequence: TGTGCCAGCAGCTTCGGTTCGGACAGGGGGGATGAGCAGTACTTC. The whole variable domain, remainder taken from reference TRBV5-6 and TRBJ2-7, is DAGVTQSPTHLIKTRGQQVTLRCSPKSGHDTVSWYQQALGQGPQFIFQYYEEEERQRGNFPDRFSGHQFPNYSSELNVNALLLGDSALYLCASSFGSDRGDEQYFGPGTRLTVT.